Listed here is a single T cell receptor (beta chain). Its antigen is as yet unknown. This sample stems from a study of T cell responses to AZD1222 COVID-19 vaccine. General study results and limits: Increases in Spike-specific TCR breadth and depth were seen after two AZD1222 doses.

The V gene's germline CDR1 is SGHAT and CDR2 FQNNGV. The V gene lost 3 bases and the J gene lost 5 bases, with 20 bases spanning the gap. The CDR3 runs 16 residues. TCRdb keeps only in-frame clones here, not all; method: immunoSEQ multiplex PCR. Of some 80,000 clones in the sample, around 89% were seen once. The receptor's source is an adult who received the MenACWY meningococcal vaccine as a control. The sequenced sample was peripheral blood, obtained 28 days after the second dose of the MenACWY control vaccine. This sequence joins TRBV11-2 and TRBJ2-7; maybe TRBD1 (5 bases). The CDR3 is CASSFRGSGFSNEQYF. CDR3 nucleotides: TGTGCCAGCAGCTTTAGGGGATCTGGGTTTTCCAACGAGCAGTACTTC.